Listed below are T cell receptor beta chains from one sample, sequenced in a study of tumour-infiltrating T cells in Burkitt lymphoma. Assay: immunoSEQ multiplex PCR; the TCRdb copy retains only in-frame clones and omits some. The data contain thousands of clones, about 83% of them singletons. Material: tumor tissue. These receptors were obtained from a human donor with Burkitt lymphoma. Each CDR3 is given with its conserved first and last residue. A D gene is named only where the DNA matches it firmly. Not every row has a clone size; where given, it reads once, few, many or a size class.

>TRBJ2-2|TRBV9|NA|NA
CASSVVGDSVYTGELFF
TGTGCCAGCAGCGTAGTTGGGGACTCAGTATACACCGGGGAGCTGTTTTTT
>TRBJ2-5|TRBV27|NA|NA
CASSEDSRQETQYF
TGTGCCAGCAGTGAGGACTCTCGACAAGAGACCCAGTACTTC
>TRBJ1-6|TRBV5-1|NA|TRBD1
CASSRRDRGGDNSPLHF
TGCGCCAGCAGCCGGAGGGACAGGGGGGGCGATAATTCACCCCTCCACTTT
>TRBJ2-7|TRBV6-1|NA|NA
CASSEGSGAAREQYF
TGTGCCAGCAGTGAAGGCTCGGGGGCCGCACGCGAGCAGTACTTC
>TRBJ1-5|TRBV7-9|NA|NA
CASSLEGTLKTRGQPQHF
TGTGCCAGCAGCTTAGAGGGCACTCTTAAAACGAGGGGTCAGCCCCAGCATTTT
>TRBJ1-3|TRBV4-1|few|NA
CASSQEPGGTIYF
TGCGCCAGCAGCCAAGAGCCTGGGGGCACCATATATTTT
>TRBJ1-1|TRBV30|NA|NA
CAWSVRAAEAFF
TGTGCCTGGAGTGTACGGGCGGCTGAAGCTTTCTTT
>TRBJ1-2|TRBV7-9|few|NA
CASSRQGVQRDYGYTF
TGTGCCAGCAGCCGCCAAGGGGTACAACGGGACTATGGCTACACCTTC
>TRBJ2-2|TRBV5-5|NA|TRBD1
CASSTRGQGAGELFF
TGTGCCAGCAGCACCCGAGGACAGGGGGCCGGGGAGCTGTTTTTT
>TRBJ1-5|TRBV19|NA|TRBD1
CASIDRGRGSNQPQHF
TGTGCCAGTATCGACAGGGGGCGGGGTAGCAATCAGCCCCAGCATTTT
>TRBJ2-5|TRBV19|NA|NA
CASSIDSSQETQYF
TGTGCCAGTAGTATAGACAGTAGCCAAGAGACCCAGTACTTC
>TRBJ1-1|TRBV6-5|NA|NA
CASSPGSDDTEAFF
TGTGCCAGCAGTCCCGGTTCCGACGACACTGAAGCTTTCTTT
>TRBJ1-2|TRBV5-1|once|TRBD1
CASSPTSGGGYGYTF
TGCGCCAGCAGCCCTACGTCAGGGGGCGGCTATGGCTACACCTTC
>TRBJ1-3|TRBV6-5|NA|NA
CASVGSGNTIYF
TGTGCCAGCGTAGGATCTGGAAACACCATATATTTT
>TRBJ1-2|TRBV13|NA|TRBD1
CASSLGGQGAFYGYTF
TGTGCCAGCAGCTTAGGCGGACAGGGGGCCTTCTATGGCTACACCTTC
>TRBJ2-7|TRBV19|NA|TRBD1
CASSRTGEFHEQYF
TGTGCCAGTAGTCGGACAGGGGAATTTCACGAGCAGTACTTC
>TRBJ2-7|TRBV19|NA|TRBD1
CASSIGTGGIYEQYF
TGTGCCAGTAGTATAGGGACAGGGGGCATCTACGAGCAGTACTTC
>TRBJ1-2|TRBV5-1|NA|NA
CASSLSQLGGYTF
TGCGCCAGCAGCTTGTCACAGCTGGGGGGCTACACCTTC